A selection of T cell receptor beta chains follows, all from one sample in a study of blood T cells in healthy people across ages. TCRdb reanalysed the 5' RACE reads using MiXCR and keeps one entry per CDR3 protein. Found here are roughly 1,300,000 distinct CDR3 sequences, around 59% of them singletons; the top ten hold 6.7%. The sequenced sample was blood. Receptor source: a man in his late teens or twenties in good health. Both conserved end residues are part of each CDR3. The D gene is left open where the match is weak. Rows may omit the clone size; those that give it use once, few, many or a size class.

CDR3 protein,CDR3 DNA,V gene,clone size,D gene,J gene
CASSQVSGADEQFF,TGTGCCAGCAGCCAAGTAAGTGGAGCGGATGAGCAGTTCTTC,TRBV14,-,-,TRBJ2-1
CASSLGGGPLNEQYF,TGTGCCAGCAGCTTGGGGGGAGGGCCATTGAATGAGCAGTACTTC,TRBV7-2,-,TRBD2,TRBJ2-7
CASSLLRAADTQYF,TGTGCCAGCAGCCTTTTGCGAGCTGCAGATACGCAGTATTTT,TRBV7-2,-,-,TRBJ2-3
CSARDMSGASGEQYF,TGCAGTGCTAGAGATATGTCTGGGGCCTCCGGCGAGCAGTACTTC,TRBV20-1,once,-,TRBJ2-7
CASSVRLEGHYGYTF,TGTGCCAGCAGCGTAAGGCTCGAGGGGCACTATGGCTACACCTTC,TRBV9,few,-,TRBJ1-2
CASSPIDTGFDEQYF,TGCGCCAGCAGCCCCATCGATACGGGGTTTGACGAGCAGTACTTC,TRBV4-1,-,-,TRBJ2-7
CSVAQNWVRGDNEQFF,TGCAGCGTTGCACAAAATTGGGTGAGGGGGGACAATGAGCAGTTCTTC,TRBV29-1,-,-,TRBJ2-1
CAISSGTSGYNEQYF,TGTGCAATCAGTTCCGGGACTAGCGGGTACAATGAGCAGTACTTC,TRBV10-3,-,TRBD2,TRBJ2-7
CSVSTGDGYTF,TGCAGCGTATCGACAGGGGATGGCTACACCTTC,TRBV29-1,-,TRBD1,TRBJ1-2
CSARLIAGGSQETQYF,TGCAGTGCTAGATTGATAGCGGGGGGGTCCCAAGAGACCCAGTACTTC,TRBV20-1,-,TRBD2,TRBJ2-5
CASSFGTSNYEQYF,TGTGCCAGCAGTTTCGGGACTAGCAACTACGAGCAGTACTTC,TRBV28,few,TRBD2,TRBJ2-7
CASSFSKQNYGYTF,TGTGCCAGCAGCTTTTCGAAACAGAACTATGGCTACACCTTC,TRBV5-4,-,-,TRBJ1-2
CSATSGRGVNDYTF,TGCAGTGCCACAAGCGGGCGTGGGGTAAATGACTACACCTTC,TRBV20-1,-,-,TRBJ1-2
CASSLEIGGEQFF,TGTGCCAGCAGCTTAGAGATCGGGGGGGAGCAGTTCTTC,TRBV7-6,-,TRBD2,TRBJ2-1
CASNRQNGPYEQYF,TGTGCCAGCAACCGGCAAAATGGGCCCTACGAGCAGTACTTC,TRBV6-2/TRBV6-3,-,-,TRBJ2-7
CASSDASYNEQFF,TGTGCCAGCAGCGACGCTAGCTACAATGAGCAGTTCTTC,TRBV6-2/TRBV6-3,few,-,TRBJ2-1
CASSAGSPYNEQFF,TGTGCCAGCAGCGCTGGGTCACCCTACAATGAGCAGTTCTTC,TRBV9,-,-,TRBJ2-1
CSATREKLFF,TGCAGTGCTACGAGGGAAAAACTGTTTTTT,TRBV20-1,-,-,TRBJ1-4
CASRLPGLHYGYTF,TGTGCCAGCAGGCTGCCAGGCCTCCACTATGGCTACACCTTC,TRBV28,-,-,TRBJ1-2
CSARQGRNYGYTF,TGCAGTGCTAGACAGGGGAGGAACTATGGCTACACCTTC,TRBV20-1,few,-,TRBJ1-2
CASSLALGTNTYEQYF,TGCGCCAGCAGCTTGGCCCTCGGGACTAATACCTACGAGCAGTACTTC,TRBV5-1,-,TRBD2,TRBJ2-7
CASSPTGLAGYEQYF,TGTGCCAGCAGCCCTACTGGACTAGCTGGCTACGAGCAGTACTTC,TRBV9,-,TRBD2,TRBJ2-7
CASSSWDRSSGANVLTF,TGTGCCAGCAGCTCTTGGGACCGCAGCTCTGGGGCCAACGTCCTGACTTTC,TRBV11-2,-,-,TRBJ2-6
CASSYGAGGRYEQYF,TGTGCCAGCAGTTACGGAGCGGGGGGACGTTACGAGCAGTACTTC,TRBV6-5,-,TRBD2,TRBJ2-7
CASSQAMRGLAETQYF,TGTGCCAGCAGCCAAGCGATGAGGGGACTAGCGGAGACCCAGTACTTC,TRBV3-1,-,TRBD2,TRBJ2-5
CASKGLNYEQYF,TGTGCCAGCAAGGGACTTAACTACGAGCAGTACTTC,TRBV6-2/TRBV6-3,-,-,TRBJ2-7
CASSQDLERGLGDTQYF,TGCGCCAGCAGCCAAGATCTAGAGCGGGGGTTGGGGGATACGCAGTATTTT,TRBV4-1,-,TRBD2,TRBJ2-3
CASSLWDRGDEQYF,TGTGCCAGCAGCCTTTGGGACAGGGGAGACGAGCAGTACTTC,TRBV7-2,once,TRBD1,TRBJ2-7
CASSPSVHSGQYF,TGTGCCAGCAGTCCCTCGGTCCACTCGGGGCAGTACTTC,TRBV6-6,-,-,TRBJ2-5
CSATGQRDQPQHF,TGCAGTGCCACTGGACAGAGAGATCAGCCCCAGCATTTT,TRBV20-1,-,-,TRBJ1-5